These 28 T cell receptor beta chains were all obtained from the same sample, sequenced in a study of blood T cells in healthy people across ages. It was with a sample-barcoded 5' primer and a J-beta primer mix that a second PCR of about 6 to 12 cycles was run. MiXCR, run by TCRdb on the 5' RACE reads, gives a single entry per CDR3 protein. The sample lists roughly 720,000 distinct CDR3 sequences; around half were seen once. The sequencing sample was made of blood. These TCRs come from a man older than 75 in good health.

This clonotype came up a few times. The rearrangement joins TRBV25-1 to TRBJ2-2; no definite D call. V was shortened by 8 bases and J by 4 bases, with 5 bases between the two germline ends. Germline values: CDR1 MGHDK, CDR2 SYGVNS. The CDR3 is 11 amino acids. CDR3 sequence reads: CASRSTGELFF. The CDR3 DNA follows: TGTGCCAGCCGGAGCACCGGGGAGCTGTTTTTT.

This clonotype was detected only a few times. This chain uses TRBV11-2 with TRBJ2-4; D gene unclear. The CDR3 length is 12 residues. Germline assignment: CDR1 SGHAT and CDR2 FQNNGV. With 5 bases removed from V and 6 bases from J, the gap between germline ends came to 8 bases. In DNA, the CDR3 is TGTGCCAGCAGCCCCCCCGGAAACATTCAGTACTTC. This translates into CASSPPGNIQYF.

The gene calls are TRBV5-1 and TRBJ2-4; unclear D gene. Matching the DNA end better, TRBJ2-7 makes the J call doubtful. This CDR3 comprises 14 residues. Germline CDR1 is SGHRS and CDR2 is YFSETQ. In nucleotides, the CDR3 is TGCGCCAGCAGCCACACTACCGACCCCTACGAGCAGTACTTC. This encodes CASSHTTDPYEQYF.

Only a few counts were recorded for this clonotype. The rearrangement links TRBV27 to TRBJ2-3; 11 bases fit TRBD2. This CDR3 is built from 17 residues. J was trimmed by 3 bases and V by 3 bases; bases with no gene match: 8. The germline V gene has CDR1 MNHEY and CDR2 SMNVEV (reference sequence). The CDR3 sequence is CASSFLLAGGPTDTQYF. The DNA for the CDR3 is TGTGCCAGCAGTTTCCTCTTAGCGGGAGGGCCAACAGATACGCAGTATTTT.

This clonotype was detected only a few times. The chain recombines TRBV6-5 with TRBJ1-1; D may be TRBD1 (6 bases). The germline V gene encodes CDR1 MNHEY and CDR2 SVGAGI. The CDR3 covers 15 residues. The germline V and J ends were trimmed by 4 bases and 0 bases, with 12 bases remaining between them. The CDR3 nucleotides are TGTGCCAGCAGTTCAGGACAGTTTTTGAACACTGAAGCTTTCTTT. It translates to CASSSGQFLNTEAFF.

In this sample, this clonotype turned up once. A much more abundant neighbour one base away suggests this may be a read error. The genes are TRBV9 and TRBJ2-7, with D perhaps matching TRBD2 (6 bases). The CDR3 is made up of 16 amino acids. Germline-derived CDR1 and CDR2 are SGDLS and YYNGEE. The CDR3 bases are TGTGCCGGCAGCGTAGGTGGAGGGGCGATAACCTACGAGCAGTACTTC. Encoded protein: CAGSVGGGAITYEQYF.

The sample holds one count of this clonotype. V usage is TRBV27 and J usage is TRBJ2-3; 15 nucleotides line up with TRBD2. J lost 14 bases, V lost 10 bases, and 22 bases had no gene match. CDR3 length: 17 amino acids. Germline CDR1 reads MNHEY; CDR2 reads SMNVEV (reference sequence). The CDR3 sequence: CANRTSGRAGHHRYAYF. The CDR3 DNA reads TGTGCCAACCGGACTAGCGGGAGGGCGGGCCATCACAGATACGCGTATTTT.

This chain links TRBV21-1 with TRBJ2-3; the table gives TRBD2 as D, unverified against the DNA. TRBV21-1 is a known pseudogene. CDR3 length: 14 amino acids. This CDR3 reads CASSTSGRSDTQYF. CDR3 bases: TGTGCCAGCAGCACTAGCGGGAGATCAGATACGCAGTATTTT.

The genes are TRBV3-1 and TRBJ2-5; D is unresolved. V lost 0 bases and J lost 11, with 7 bases in between. Germline V gene sequence: CDR1 LGHDT, CDR2 YNNKEL (reference sequence). There are 11 residues in the CDR3. CDR3 coding DNA: TGTGCCAGCAGCCAAGAAGGACGGCAGTACTTC. Translating it yields CASSQEGRQYF.

The chain carries TRBV29-1 and TRBJ2-7; no firm D call. Trimming removed 4 bases from V and 7 bases from J, with 17 bases in between. CDR1 is SQVTM, CDR2 ANQGSEA, per germline. The CDR3 sequence is 13 residues long. CDR3 nucleotides: TGCAGCGTTGTTAAGGCGCTTTACAATGAGCAGTACTTC. Translation: CSVVKALYNEQYF.

The rearrangement joins TRBV12-3 or TRBV12-4 to TRBJ2-7, with D perhaps given as TRBD1 or TRBD2 (6 bases each). This CDR3 has 12 residues. The ends were cut back, 7 bases at V and 6 bases at J, with 13 bases in the middle. In nucleotides, the CDR3 is TGTGCCAGCACCCGGTGGGGGGCCGAGCAGTACTTC. Protein: CASTRWGAEQYF.

The genes are TRBV5-1 and TRBJ2-7, with 7 bases matching TRBD1. V was pared by 5 bases and J by 1 base, with 6 bases of the junction left unmatched. The CDR3 totals 14 residues. In germline, CDR1 is SGHRS, CDR2 YFSETQ. The CDR3 bases are TGCGCCAGCAGTCGGGACAGCGCGTCCTACGAGCAGTACTTC. This codes for CASSRDSASYEQYF.

Note on this clonotype: The junction departs from germline at one end; a sequencing error may be responsible. The V call is TRBV7-3, the J call TRBJ2-6, with TRBD2 identical over 7 bases. Looked up from germline, CDR1 is SGHTA and CDR2 is FQGTGA. This CDR3 has 17 residues. CDR3 sequence reads: CAGSSPGGIPGANVLTF. In nucleotides, the CDR3 is TGTGCCGGCAGCTCGCCCGGGGGGATCCCCGGGGCCAACGTCCTGACTTTC.

The CDR3 region is CASSLEAGLSSYEQYF. For the CDR3, the DNA is TGTGCCAGCAGCCTGGAAGCGGGCCTTAGCTCCTACGAGCAGTACTTC. This sequence joins TRBV3-1 and TRBJ2-7, with a weak D call TRBD2 (6 bases). The V and J ends lost 4 bases and 0 bases respectively, with 16 bases between them. Per germline, CDR1 LGHDT and CDR2 YNNKEL (reference sequence). The CDR3 runs 16 residues.

The chain carries TRBV7-9 and TRBJ2-5; 11 nucleotides agree with TRBD2. The J call may be mistaken, given a closer DNA end match to TRBJ2-7. From germline, CDR1 is SEHNR and CDR2 FQNEAQ (reference sequence). The CDR3 is 15 amino acids. The CDR3, as DNA: TGTGCCAGCAGCTTAGCGGGACTAGCGGACTACGAGCAGTACTTC. Translating gives CASSLAGLADYEQYF.

This chain links TRBV5-1 with TRBJ1-2; D call uncertain. The CDR3 runs 14 residues. CDR1 and CDR2 from the germline V gene are SGHRS and YFSETQ. V lost 10 bases, J lost 7 bases, and 23 bases lay in between. The CDR3 sequence: CACSLDSSRSGYTF. The CDR3 DNA sequence: TGCGCCTGTAGCTTGGATTCCTCTAGGAGTGGCTACACCTTC.

The rearrangement joins TRBV9 to TRBJ2-1; 9 bases align to TRBD2. The CDR3 is made up of 15 amino acids. Germline values: CDR1 SGDLS, CDR2 YYNGEE. V shed 0 bases and J 9 bases; nucleotides not matched to a gene: 7. This CDR3 reads CASSVGILAGGEQFF. The CDR3 DNA follows: TGTGCCAGCAGCGTAGGTATACTAGCGGGTGGTGAGCAGTTCTTC.

This chain connects TRBV5-1 to TRBJ2-4; 13 positions agree with TRBD2. The DNA end favors TRBJ2-7, so the J call may be wrong. Germline V gene sequence: CDR1 SGHRS, CDR2 YFSETQ. The CDR3 consists of 15 residues. For the CDR3, the DNA is TGCGCCAGCAGCTTGGGGACTAGCGGGAGTTCCGAGCAGTACTTC. Its translation is CASSLGTSGSSEQYF.

This clonotype was observed many times. This sequence joins TRBV28 and TRBJ1-1, with D possibly TRBD1 on 5 matching bases. V dropped 3 bases and J dropped 3 bases, with 14 bases sitting between them. The germline CDR1 and CDR2 sequences are MDHEN and SYDVKM. The CDR3 is made up of 15 amino acids. The CDR3 DNA sequence: TGTGCCAGCAGTTTGGAGGGGAAGGGATACACTGAAGCTTTCTTT. Protein: CASSLEGKGYTEAFF. The variable domain in full, with the rest retrieved from reference TRBV28 and TRBJ1-1, is DVKVTQSSRYLVKRTGEKVFLECVQDMDHENMFWYRQDPGLGLRLIYFSYDVKMKEKGDIPEGYSVSREKKERFSLILESASTNQTSMYLCASSLEGKGYTEAFFGQGTRLTVV.

This clonotype appeared once. The genes are TRBV7-9 and TRBJ1-4; D is ambiguous. CDR3 length: 14 residues. V was shortened by 3 bases and J by 6 bases, with 11 bases between the two germline ends. Germline CDR1 SEHNR, CDR2 FQNEAQ (reference sequence). CDR3 in DNA: TGTGCCAGCAGCTTGCGACCCTCGGATGAAAAACTGTTTTTT. Its translation is CASSLRPSDEKLFF.

This clonotype has just one count. The chain combines TRBV4-2 with TRBJ2-7; 12 bases map to TRBD1. The CDR3 has 17 amino acids. Germline CDR1 reads LGHNA; CDR2 reads YNFKEQ. V was pared by 2 bases and J by 5 bases, with 10 bases of the junction left unmatched. As DNA, the CDR3 is TGTGCCAGCAGCCAAACTGGGGCCGGGACAGGGGGCCACGAGCAGTACTTC. Its protein product is CASSQTGAGTGGHEQYF.

The rearrangement links TRBV24-1 to TRBJ2-5; D is unclear. V gave up 9 bases and J gave up 0 bases, with 10 bases separating them. CDR1 and CDR2 from the germline V gene are KGHDR and SFDVKD. The CDR3 is 13 amino acids. The CDR3 loop reads CATCSPNQETQYF. The CDR3 DNA follows: TGTGCCACCTGTTCCCCCAACCAAGAGACCCAGTACTTC.

This clonotype was observed once. The chain recombines TRBV29-1 with TRBJ2-5, with D possibly matching TRBD1 (5 bases). In germline, CDR1 is SQVTM, CDR2 ANQGSEA. Trimming cost V 3 bases and J 5 bases, with 13 bases left between them. The CDR3 length is 13 residues. The CDR3 is CSVEGQGRETQYF. Written as DNA, the CDR3 is TGCAGCGTTGAGGGGCAGGGTCGGGAGACCCAGTACTTC. The whole variable domain, filled in from reference TRBV29-1 and TRBJ2-5, reads SAVISQKPSRDICQRGTSLTIQCQVDSQVTMMFWYRQQPGQSLTLIATANQGSEATYESGFVIDKFPISRPNLTFSTLTVSNMSPEDSSIYLCSVEGQGRETQYFGPGTRLLVL.

This clonotype was observed a few times. The chain joins TRBV6-2 or TRBV6-3 to TRBJ2-5, with TRBD2 as a possible D gene (6 bases). Germline V lookup: CDR1 MNHEY, CDR2 SVGEGT. This CDR3 has 15 amino acids. Between the trimmed V and J ends, which lost 0 bases and 11 bases, there was a span of 19 bases. In DNA, the CDR3 is TGTGCCAGCAGTTACTCCATCGGTAGGGTCGGAGGGCAGTACTTC. Its translation: CASSYSIGRVGGQYF.

This chain connects TRBV7-2 to TRBJ2-5; the D is unclear. This CDR3 is built from 15 residues. Germline CDR1 SGHTA, CDR2 FQGNSA. Trimming pared 5 bases from V and 2 bases from J, leaving 15 bases between. The CDR3 DNA reads as TGTGCCAGCAGCCCTTCGGCTAGGGAACAAGAGACCCAGTACTTC. Translation: CASSPSAREQETQYF. Using reference TRBV7-2 and TRBJ2-5 for the parts outside the CDR3, the full variable domain is GAGVSQSPSNKVTEKGKDVELRCDPISGHTALYWYRQSLGQGLEFLIYFQGNSAPDKSGLPSDRFSAERTGGSVSTLTIQRTQQEDSAVYLCASSPSAREQETQYFGPGTRLLVL.

The V and J genes are TRBV3-1 and TRBJ2-3; 9 bases are a match to TRBD2. Per the germline V gene, CDR1 is LGHDT and CDR2 is YNNKEL (reference sequence). V dropped 2 bases and J dropped 4; count of bases not matched to a gene: 10. The CDR3 is 17 amino acids. CDR3 coding DNA: TGTGCCAGCAGCCAACTCAGTGGCGGGAGGGCCGCAGATACGCAGTATTTT. Protein product: CASSQLSGGRAADTQYF.

The CDR3 spells CASSLSSGRREETQYF. DNA for the CDR3: TGTGCCAGCAGTTTATCGTCCGGGAGGAGGGAAGAGACCCAGTACTTC. The rearrangement joins TRBV27 to TRBJ2-5; 7 nucleotides match TRBD2. Germline V gives CDR1 MNHEY, CDR2 SMNVEV (reference sequence). Trimming took 0 bases from V and 3 from J; bases not matched to a gene: 7. This CDR3 contains 16 residues.

The genes are TRBV12-3 or TRBV12-4 and TRBJ2-7; TRBD2 matches 8 bases. Germline trimming cut 7 bases from V and 5 bases from J; bases unmatched to any gene: 10. The CDR3 extends over 14 amino acids. The CDR3: CASTMRLASDEQYF. The CDR3 DNA reads TGTGCCAGCACCATGAGACTAGCGTCAGACGAGCAGTACTTC.